The source of this T cell receptor (beta chain) is a study of blood T cell repertoires in COVID-19. Study as a whole: Collection of acute and convalescent COVID-19 samples took place in the United States, Italy and Spain.

TCRdb keeps only in-frame clones here, not all; method: immunoSEQ multiplex PCR. The sample has about 430,000 clones, roughly 84% seen once. Up to 2 weeks before entering the study, exposed participants had met a COVID-19 case. Material for sequencing was PBMCs or T cells enriched from blood (not recorded which). The sequence was collected from a woman between 18 and 30 years old who had been exposed to COVID-19.

DNA for the CDR3: TGCAGCGTGCATGACAGGAACTCCTACGAGCAGTACTTC. Translation gives CSVHDRNSYEQYF. The genes are TRBV29-1 and TRBJ2-7; D possibly corresponds to TRBD1 (6 bases). This CDR3 is built from 13 residues. V was trimmed by 6 bases and J by 0 bases, leaving 12 bases between them. CDR1 SQVTM and CDR2 ANQGSEA come from the germline V gene.